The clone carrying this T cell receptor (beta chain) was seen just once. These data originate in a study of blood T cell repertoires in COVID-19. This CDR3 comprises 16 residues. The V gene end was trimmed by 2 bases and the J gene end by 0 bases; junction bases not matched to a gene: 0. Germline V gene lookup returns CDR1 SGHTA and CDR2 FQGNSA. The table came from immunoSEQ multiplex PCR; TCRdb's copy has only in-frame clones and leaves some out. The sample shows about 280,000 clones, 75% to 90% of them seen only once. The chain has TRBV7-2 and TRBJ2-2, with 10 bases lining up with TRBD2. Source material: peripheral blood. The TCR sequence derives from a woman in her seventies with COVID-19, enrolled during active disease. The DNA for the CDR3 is TGTGCCAGCAGCTTAACTAGCGGGGCGAACACCGGGGAGCTGTTTTTT. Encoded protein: CASSLTSGANTGELFF.